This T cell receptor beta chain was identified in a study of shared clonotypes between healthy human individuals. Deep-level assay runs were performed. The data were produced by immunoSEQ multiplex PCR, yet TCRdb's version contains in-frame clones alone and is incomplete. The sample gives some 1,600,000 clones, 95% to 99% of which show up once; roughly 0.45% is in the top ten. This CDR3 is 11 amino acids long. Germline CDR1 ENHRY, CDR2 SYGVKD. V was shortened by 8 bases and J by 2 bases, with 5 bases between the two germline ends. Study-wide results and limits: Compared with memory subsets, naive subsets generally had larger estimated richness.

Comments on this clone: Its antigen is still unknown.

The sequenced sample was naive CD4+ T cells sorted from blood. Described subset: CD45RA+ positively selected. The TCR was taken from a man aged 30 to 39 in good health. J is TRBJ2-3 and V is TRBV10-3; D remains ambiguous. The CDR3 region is CAIATTDTQYF. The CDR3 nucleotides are TGTGCCATCGCGACCACAGATACGCAGTATTTT.